This T cell receptor (beta chain) stems from a study of blood T cell repertoires in COVID-19. As for the study in general: Both acute and convalescent COVID-19 samples were obtained from the United States, Italy and Spain. T cells, B-cell-depleted T cells, or PBMCs provided the cDNA or gDNA that served as material.

V lost 5 bases, J lost 2 bases, and 10 bases lay in between. This CDR3 comprises 14 residues. The V gene's germline CDR1 is SGHAT and CDR2 FQDESV (reference sequence). Original methodology: Reference gene primer amplification in the assay estimated nucleated cell counts. Method: immunoSEQ multiplex PCR; TCRdb's copy keeps in-frame clones and lacks some. V, J and clone size are taken as reported in that table, and D and trimming were inferred from the DNA itself. The table includes hundreds of thousands of clones, roughly 85% detected once. The sequenced material came from peripheral blood. This sequence joins TRBV11-1 and TRBJ2-1; D call uncertain. The clonotype originates from a man aged 50-59 years with active or convalescent COVID-19. CDR3 DNA sequence: TGTGCCAGCAGCCGAGATCTAGCCTACAATGAGCAGTTCTTC. Its translation: CASSRDLAYNEQFF.